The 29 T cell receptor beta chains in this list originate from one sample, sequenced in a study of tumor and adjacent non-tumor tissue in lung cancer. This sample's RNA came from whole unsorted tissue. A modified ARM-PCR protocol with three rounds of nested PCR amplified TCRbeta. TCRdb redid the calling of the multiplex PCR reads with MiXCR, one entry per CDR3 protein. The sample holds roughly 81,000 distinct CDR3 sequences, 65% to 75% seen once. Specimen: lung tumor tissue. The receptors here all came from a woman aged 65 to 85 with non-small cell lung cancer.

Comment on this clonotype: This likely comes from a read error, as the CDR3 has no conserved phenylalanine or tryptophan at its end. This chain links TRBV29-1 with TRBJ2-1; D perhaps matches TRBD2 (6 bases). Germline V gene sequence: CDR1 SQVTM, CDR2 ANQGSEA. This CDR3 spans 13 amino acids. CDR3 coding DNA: TGCAGCGCTCGACTAGATTCGGTCAATGAACAGTTCTTG. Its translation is CSARLDSVNEQFL.

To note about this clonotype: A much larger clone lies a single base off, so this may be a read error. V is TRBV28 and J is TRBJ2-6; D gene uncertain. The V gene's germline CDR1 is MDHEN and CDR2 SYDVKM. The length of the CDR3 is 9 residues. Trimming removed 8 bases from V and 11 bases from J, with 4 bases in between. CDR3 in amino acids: CASGYVLTF. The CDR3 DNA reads TGTGCCAGCGGCTACGTCCTGACTTTC.

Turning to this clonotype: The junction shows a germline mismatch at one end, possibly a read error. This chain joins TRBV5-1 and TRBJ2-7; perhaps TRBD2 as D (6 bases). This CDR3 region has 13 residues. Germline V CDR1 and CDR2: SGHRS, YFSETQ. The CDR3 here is CTSRATSNYEQYF. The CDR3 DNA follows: TGCACCAGCAGGGCGACTAGTAACTACGAACAGTACTTC.

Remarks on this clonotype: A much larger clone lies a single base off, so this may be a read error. CDR3 coding DNA: TGTGCCAGCAGCCCATTGGGGACATGGCGCTACAATGAGCAGTTCTTC. This gives the protein CASSPLGTWRYNEQFF. The chain carries TRBV7-9 and TRBJ2-1; D perhaps matches TRBD1 (6 bases). V lost 5 bases and J lost 3, with 17 bases in between. The CDR3 loop spans 16 amino acids. Germline-derived CDR1 and CDR2 are SEHNR and FQNEAQ (reference sequence).

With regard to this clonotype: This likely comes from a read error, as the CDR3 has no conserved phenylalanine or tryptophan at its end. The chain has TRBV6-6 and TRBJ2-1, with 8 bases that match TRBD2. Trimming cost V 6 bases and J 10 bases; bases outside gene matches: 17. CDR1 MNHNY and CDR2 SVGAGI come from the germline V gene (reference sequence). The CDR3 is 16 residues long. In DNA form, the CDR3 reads TGTGCCAGCAGAGACCCTACTTGCGGGAGGACCGGGGAGCAGTTCTCC. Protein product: CASRDPTCGRTGEQFS.

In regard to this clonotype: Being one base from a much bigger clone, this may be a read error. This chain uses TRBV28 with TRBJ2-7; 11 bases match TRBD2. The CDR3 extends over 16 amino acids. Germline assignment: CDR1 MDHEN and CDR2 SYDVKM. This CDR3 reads CASSPAELAGAYKQYF. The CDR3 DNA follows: TGTGCCAGCAGCCCGGCGGAACTAGCGGGGGCCTACAAGCAGTACTTC.

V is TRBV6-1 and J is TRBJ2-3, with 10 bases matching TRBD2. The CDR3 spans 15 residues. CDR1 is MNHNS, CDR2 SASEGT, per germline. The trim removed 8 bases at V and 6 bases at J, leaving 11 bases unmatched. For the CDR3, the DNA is TGTGCCAGCGGTGCTCTAGCGGGAGACACGGATACGCAGTATTTT. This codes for CASGALAGDTDTQYF.

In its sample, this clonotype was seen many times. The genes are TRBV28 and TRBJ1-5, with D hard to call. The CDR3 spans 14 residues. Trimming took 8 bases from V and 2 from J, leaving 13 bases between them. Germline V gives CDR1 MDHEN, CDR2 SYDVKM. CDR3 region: CASGVGGGNQPQHF. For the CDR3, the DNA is TGTGCCAGCGGGGTCGGCGGGGGCAATCAGCCCCAGCATTTT.

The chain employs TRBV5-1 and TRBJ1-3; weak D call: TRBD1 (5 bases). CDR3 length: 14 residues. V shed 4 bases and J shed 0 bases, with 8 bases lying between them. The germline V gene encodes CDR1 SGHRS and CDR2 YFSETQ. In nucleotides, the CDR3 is TGCGCCAGCAGCACAGGAGGCTCTGGAAACACCATATATTTT. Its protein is CASSTGGSGNTIYF. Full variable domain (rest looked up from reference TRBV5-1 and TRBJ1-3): KAGVTQTPRYLIKTRGQQVTLSCSPISGHRSVSWYQQTPGQGLQFLFEYFSETQRNKGNFPGRFSGRQFSNSRSEMNVSTLELGDSALYLCASSTGGSGNTIYFGEGSWLTVV.

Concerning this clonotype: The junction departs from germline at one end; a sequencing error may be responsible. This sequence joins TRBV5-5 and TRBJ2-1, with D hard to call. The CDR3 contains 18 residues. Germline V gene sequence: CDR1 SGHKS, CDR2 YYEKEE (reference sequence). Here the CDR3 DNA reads TGTGCCTGCAGCTTCCCCTACTTCTGGGGTGGGTCGAACGATGAGCAGTTTTTC. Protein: CACSFPYFWGGSNDEQFF.

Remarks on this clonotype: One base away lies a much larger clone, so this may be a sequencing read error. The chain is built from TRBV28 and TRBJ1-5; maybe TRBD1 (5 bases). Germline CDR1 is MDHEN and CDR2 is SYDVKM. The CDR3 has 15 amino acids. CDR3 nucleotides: TGTGCCAGCAGTTTGGGTAGGGGTGTCAATCAGCTCCAGCATTTT. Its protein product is CASSLGRGVNQLQHF.

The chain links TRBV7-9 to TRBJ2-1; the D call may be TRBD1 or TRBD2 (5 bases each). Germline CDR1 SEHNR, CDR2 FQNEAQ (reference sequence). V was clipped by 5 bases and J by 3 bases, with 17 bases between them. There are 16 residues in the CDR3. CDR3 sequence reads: CASSIGTSGHYNEQFF. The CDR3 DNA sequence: TGTGCCAGCAGCATCGGGACCAGCGGCCACTACAATGAGCAGTTCTTC.

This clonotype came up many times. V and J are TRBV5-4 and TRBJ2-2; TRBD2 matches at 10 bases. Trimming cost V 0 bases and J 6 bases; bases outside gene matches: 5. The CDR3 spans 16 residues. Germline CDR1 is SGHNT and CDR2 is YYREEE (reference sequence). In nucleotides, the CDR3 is TGTGCCAGCAGCTTGGCGCTAGCGGGAGCGGCCGGGGAGCTGTTTTTT. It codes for CASSLALAGAAGELFF.

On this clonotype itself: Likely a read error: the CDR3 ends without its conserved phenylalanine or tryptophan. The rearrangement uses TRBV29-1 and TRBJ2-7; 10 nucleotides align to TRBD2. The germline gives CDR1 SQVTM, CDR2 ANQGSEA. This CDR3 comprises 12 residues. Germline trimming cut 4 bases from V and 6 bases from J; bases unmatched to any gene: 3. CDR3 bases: TGCAGCGTTGCGTCTAGCGGGGGCGAGCAGTACTCT. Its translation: CSVASSGGEQYS.

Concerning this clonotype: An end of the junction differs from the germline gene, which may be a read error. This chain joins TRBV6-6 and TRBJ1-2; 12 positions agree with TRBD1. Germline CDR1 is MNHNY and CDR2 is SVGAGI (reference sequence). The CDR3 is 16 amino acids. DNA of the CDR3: TGTACCAGCAGTTACGCGGCGGGACAGGGGGCAGATGGTTACACCTTC. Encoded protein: CTSSYAAGQGADGYTF.

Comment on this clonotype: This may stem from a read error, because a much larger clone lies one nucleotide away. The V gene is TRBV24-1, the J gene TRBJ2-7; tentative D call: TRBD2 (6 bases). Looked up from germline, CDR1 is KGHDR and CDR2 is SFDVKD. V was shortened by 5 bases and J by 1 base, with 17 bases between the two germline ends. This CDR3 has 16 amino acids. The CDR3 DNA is TGTGCCACCAGTGCCCTTGGAGTGGGAGGATCCTACGAGCAGTACTTC. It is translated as CATSALGVGGSYEQYF.

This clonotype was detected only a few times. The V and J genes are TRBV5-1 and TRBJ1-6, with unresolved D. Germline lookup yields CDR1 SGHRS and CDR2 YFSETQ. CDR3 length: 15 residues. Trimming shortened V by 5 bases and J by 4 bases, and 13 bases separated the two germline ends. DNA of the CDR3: TGCGCCAGCAGTGACGGGAACTTGTATAATTCACCCCTCCACTTT. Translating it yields CASSDGNLYNSPLHF.

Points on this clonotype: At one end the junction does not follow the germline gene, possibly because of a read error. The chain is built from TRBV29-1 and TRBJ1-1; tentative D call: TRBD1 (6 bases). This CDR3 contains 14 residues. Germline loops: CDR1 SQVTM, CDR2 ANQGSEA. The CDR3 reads CSGVGTLDRTEVFF. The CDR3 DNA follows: TGTAGCGGGGTAGGGACACTAGACAGGACTGAAGTTTTCTTT.

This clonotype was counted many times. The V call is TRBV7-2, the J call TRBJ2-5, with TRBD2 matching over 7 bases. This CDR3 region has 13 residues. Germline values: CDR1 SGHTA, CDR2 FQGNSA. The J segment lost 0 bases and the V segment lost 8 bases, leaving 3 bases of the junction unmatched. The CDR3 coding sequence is TGTGCCAGCTCGAGCGGGAACCAAGAGACCCAGTACTTC. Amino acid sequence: CASSSGNQETQYF.

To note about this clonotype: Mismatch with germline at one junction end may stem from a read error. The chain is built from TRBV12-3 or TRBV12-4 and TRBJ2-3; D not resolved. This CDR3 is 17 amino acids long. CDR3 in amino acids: CASSPPEETSNTDTQYF. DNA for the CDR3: TGTGCCAGCAGTCCTCCAGAGGAGACCTCTAACACAGATACACAGTATTTT.

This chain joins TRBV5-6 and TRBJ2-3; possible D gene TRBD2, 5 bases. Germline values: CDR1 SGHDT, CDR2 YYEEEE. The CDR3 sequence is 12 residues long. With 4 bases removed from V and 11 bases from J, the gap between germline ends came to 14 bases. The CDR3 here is CASSPGFYKQYF. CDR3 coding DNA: TGTGCCAGCAGCCCGGGGTTCTATAAGCAGTATTTT.

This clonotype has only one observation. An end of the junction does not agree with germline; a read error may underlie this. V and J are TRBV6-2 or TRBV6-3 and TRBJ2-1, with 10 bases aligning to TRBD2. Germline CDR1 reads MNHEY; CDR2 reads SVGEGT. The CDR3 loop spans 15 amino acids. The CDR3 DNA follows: TGTGCCGGCAGCCCACTAGCGGGACCTATCGATGAGCAGTTCTTT. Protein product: CAGSPLAGPIDEQFF.

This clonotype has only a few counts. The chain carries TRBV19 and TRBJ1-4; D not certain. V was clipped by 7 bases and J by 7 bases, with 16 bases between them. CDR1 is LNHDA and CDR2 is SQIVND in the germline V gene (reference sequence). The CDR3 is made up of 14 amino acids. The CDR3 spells CASTAGSWGEKLFF. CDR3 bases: TGTGCCAGTACTGCCGGGTCCTGGGGTGAAAAACTGTTTTTT.

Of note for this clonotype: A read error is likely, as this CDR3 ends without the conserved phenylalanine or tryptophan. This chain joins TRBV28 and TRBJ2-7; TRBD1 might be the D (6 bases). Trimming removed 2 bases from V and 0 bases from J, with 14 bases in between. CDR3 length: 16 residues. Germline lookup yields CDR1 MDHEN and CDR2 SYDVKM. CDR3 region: CASSLRGRGNSYEQYS. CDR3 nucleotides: TGTGCCAGCAGTTTAAGGGGCAGGGGCAACTCCTACGAGCAGTACTCC.

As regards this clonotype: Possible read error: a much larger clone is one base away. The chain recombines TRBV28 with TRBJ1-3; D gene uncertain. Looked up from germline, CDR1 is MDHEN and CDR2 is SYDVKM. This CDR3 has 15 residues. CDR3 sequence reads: CASSFPRSSGNAIYF. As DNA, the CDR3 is TGTGCCAGCAGTTTTCCCCGCAGCTCTGGAAACGCCATATATTTT.

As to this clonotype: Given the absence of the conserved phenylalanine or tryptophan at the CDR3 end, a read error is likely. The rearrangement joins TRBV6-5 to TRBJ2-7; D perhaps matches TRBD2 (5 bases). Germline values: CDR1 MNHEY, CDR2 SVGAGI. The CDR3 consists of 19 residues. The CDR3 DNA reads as TGTGCCGGCAGTTACTCGTTGGTCGATCGGGTCACTAGCTCCTACGAGCAGTACTCC. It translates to CAGSYSLVDRVTSSYEQYS.

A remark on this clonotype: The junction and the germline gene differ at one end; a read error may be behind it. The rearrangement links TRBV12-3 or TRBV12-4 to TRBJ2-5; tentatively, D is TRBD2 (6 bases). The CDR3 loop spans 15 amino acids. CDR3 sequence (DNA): TGTGTCAGCAGTCCCCCAAGCGGGCTACTAGAGACCCAGTACTTC. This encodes CVSSPPSGLLETQYF.

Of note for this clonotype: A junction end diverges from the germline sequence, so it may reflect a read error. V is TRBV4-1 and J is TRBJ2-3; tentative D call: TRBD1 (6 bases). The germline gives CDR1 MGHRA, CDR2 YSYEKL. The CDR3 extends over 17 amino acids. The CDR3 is CASSQTRLTGPSDAQYF. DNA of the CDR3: TGCGCCAGCAGCCAAACCAGGTTGACAGGACCCTCGGATGCGCAGTATTTC.

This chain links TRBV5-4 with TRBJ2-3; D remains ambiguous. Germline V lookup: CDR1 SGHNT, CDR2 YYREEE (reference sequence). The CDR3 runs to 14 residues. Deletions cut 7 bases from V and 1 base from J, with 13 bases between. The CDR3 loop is CASGLGWGTDTQYF. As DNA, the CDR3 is TGTGCCAGCGGCCTCGGGTGGGGCACAGATACGCAGTATTTT.